This entry describes one T cell receptor beta chain. Its antigen is as yet unknown. Sequencing was performed with immunoSEQ multiplex PCR; in TCRdb, only in-frame clones are kept and a portion is missing. This table holds tens of thousands of clones, more than 70% found once. The data belong to a study of identifying expanded T cells in peripheral blood. Regarding the study as a whole: About 1.3 clones differed between technical replicates, versus approximately 17 and 20 over time.

The sequence was obtained from a person between 18 and 69 years old in good health. The sequenced sample consisted of blood.

CDR3 amino acids: CSVALQGTLHF. Written as DNA, the CDR3 is TGCAGCGTTGCGCTGCAGGGAACCCTCCACTTT. The J gene is TRBJ1-6, the V gene TRBV29-1; TRBD1 might be the D (5 bases). The germline V and J ends were trimmed by 4 bases and 14 bases, with 12 bases remaining between them. The CDR3 spans 11 residues. Germline V gives CDR1 SQVTM, CDR2 ANQGSEA. The full variable domain, completed using reference TRBV29-1 and TRBJ1-6, is SAVISQKPSRDICQRGTSLTIQCQVDSQVTMMFWYRQQPGQSLTLIATANQGSEATYESGFVIDKFPISRPNLTFSTLTVSNMSPEDSSIYLCSVALQGTLHFGNGTRLTVT.